This T cell receptor (beta chain) derives from a study of T cells after yellow fever vaccination. This clonotype was counted many times. TCR cDNA was made by 5'RACE template switching, adding a universal primer site and UMIs. MiXCR was run by TCRdb on the 5' RACE reads, yielding one entry per CDR3 protein. The sample holds under 300,000 distinct CDR3 sequences; 13% are singletons and the top ten take roughly 0.5%. In germline, CDR1 is DFQATT, CDR2 SNEGSKA (reference sequence). This CDR3 spans 12 amino acids. V lost 2 bases to trimming and J lost 11 bases, with 12 bases between them. Source: CD4+ T cells sorted from PBMCs, taken 45 days after the yellow fever booster vaccination. V is TRBV20-1 and J is TRBJ1-4, with unresolved D. The TCR sequence derives from a man aged 25-45 years who received the YFV17D yellow fever vaccine. CDR3 residues: CSARPTDGKLFF. DNA of the CDR3: TGCAGTGCTAGACCCACGGACGGGAAACTGTTTTTT.